This TCR beta chain originates from a study of blood T cell repertoires in COVID-19 (dated by TCRdb to about 2020). About the investigation overall: Samples covering the acute and convalescent phases of COVID-19 were provided by collaborators in the United States, Italy and Spain. Nearly every sample came with metadata listing a de-identified subject ID, COVID-19 status, age in years and sex. The samples were drawn from two sources: the first 160 participants of the ongoing ImmuneRACE study, and 950 to 1,500 subjects contributed by 6 global collaborators. Where available, HLA class I and class II types were obtained from metadata supplied by the sample provider rather than from assay-based typing. The prospective study material was composed of cDNA or gDNA derived from T cells, B-cell-depleted T cells, or PBMCs. Subjects who had been exposed to COVID-19, were actively infected with it, or had recovered from it provided the deeply sampled blood TCRbeta repertoires that made up the dataset. The repertoires were released in a freely available public database meant as a resource for research on the immune response to SARS-CoV-2. The research as a whole found: The amount of clinical and demographic metadata varied by source and participant and was provided uncurated.

TCRbeta CDR3 regions were amplified from genomic DNA using the immunoSEQ Assay, a bias-controlled multiplex PCR. The source study handled its data this way. The number of nucleated cells in each sample was estimated from the amplification of reference gene primers within the assay. To quantify the absolute abundance of each unique TCRbeta CDR3 rearrangement, sequence reads were collapsed and filtered. For each sample, productive Simpson clonality was calculated as the square root of Simpson's diversity index across productive rearrangements. The table was pulled from immuneACCESS by TCRdb, which kept in-frame rearrangements only. Such tables lose some clones; where checked, under half of the loss comes from unresolved V genes, and the rest has no known cause. V and J calls and clone size are copied from that table; D and trimming were computed from the DNA. The sample table lists about 290,000 clones, approximately 91% of them with a count of one. The leading ten clones occupy roughly 0.92% of the sample.

Turning to this clone: The antigen it recognizes is unknown. One base away there is no much larger clone; base qualities are not given.

Another Seattle source contributed samples from volunteer blood donors who had recovered from COVID-19. Whole blood was collected in K2EDTA tubes by collaborating institutions according to the institutions' own protocols. For TCRbeta analysis, collaborators shipped samples as frozen whole blood, isolated PBMCs, or DNA extracted from either of those sample types. The CDR3 covers 13 residues, taking in both the cysteine and the phenylalanine. Only CDR3 DNA remains: 39 bases, in frame from the first base. The germline V gene specifies MDHEN as CDR1 and SYDVKM as CDR2. V is reduced by 10 bases and J by 7 bases, leaving a spacing of 19 bases between them.

The rearrangement joined TRBV28 to TRBJ1-1, with no reliable assignment of the D segment. This clonotype was sampled from a woman in her thirties or forties who had recovered from COVID-19. Sequencing input: peripheral blood. The CDR3 region reads CATQSGEGIEAFF. Read as DNA, the sequence is TGTGCCACTCAGTCCGGGGAAGGAATTGAAGCTTTCTTT.